The 15 T cell receptor beta chains below all came from one sample that was sequenced in a study of blood T cell repertoires in COVID-19. Generated by immunoSEQ multiplex PCR, the TCRdb table keeps only in-frame clones and is missing some. The data contain 300,000 or so clones, over 80% of them seen just once; the ten biggest clones take up about 1.6%. Sequences were obtained from peripheral blood. The receptor source for this set is a woman aged 40 to 50 who had recovered from COVID-19.

The V gene is TRBV24-1, the J gene TRBJ2-3; 8 bases agree with TRBD1. V lost 4 bases to trimming and J lost 10 bases; unmatched junction nucleotides: 9. CDR1 is KGHDR and CDR2 is SFDVKD in the germline V gene. The CDR3 length is 14 residues. DNA for the CDR3: TGTGCCACCAGTGAAAACCGGGACAGGAGGGCGCAGTATTTT. This encodes CATSENRDRRAQYF.

This chain uses TRBV21-1 with TRBJ1-1; the table's D call, TRBD1, has no DNA check behind it. TRBV21-1 is annotated as a pseudogene. The CDR3 is made up of 13 amino acids. For the CDR3, the DNA is TGTGCCAGCAAGACACGGTGGAACACTGAAGCTTTCTTT. Translating gives CASKTRWNTEAFF.

The chain uses TRBV18 and TRBJ1-5; 8 positions agree with TRBD1. The CDR3 extends over 15 amino acids. Losses at the gene ends were 6 bases for V and 5 bases for J; bases not matched to a gene: 9. Germline loops: CDR1 KGHSH, CDR2 LQKENI. CDR3 sequence reads: CASSPDRGVDQPQHF. For the CDR3, the DNA is TGTGCCAGCTCGCCCGACAGGGGAGTGGATCAGCCCCAGCATTTT.

This sequence joins TRBV6-5 and TRBJ1-4; perhaps TRBD1 as D (5 bases). The germline V and J ends were trimmed by 4 bases and 4 bases, with 10 bases remaining between them. Germline V gives CDR1 MNHEY, CDR2 SVGAGI. The CDR3 contains 14 residues. In DNA form, the CDR3 reads TGTGCCAGCAGTTCAAGGGGCGTTAATGAAAAACTGTTTTTT. Its translation: CASSSRGVNEKLFF.

The chain is built from TRBV5-4 and TRBJ2-2; weak D call: TRBD2 (6 bases). Germline lookup yields CDR1 SGHNT and CDR2 YYREEE (reference sequence). V shed 0 bases and J shed 5 bases, with 17 bases lying between them. The CDR3 is 17 residues long. The DNA of the CDR3 is TGTGCCAGCAGCTTGGCGGCGGCGGGGAGGAAGACCGGGGAGCTGTTTTTT. It specifies CASSLAAAGRKTGELFF.

The sample holds a few counts of this clone. Other DNA sequences in the sample encode the same CDR3. The rearrangement uses TRBV27 and TRBJ2-7, with D unresolved. Germline V gene data show CDR1 as MNHEY and CDR2 as SMNVEV (reference sequence). This CDR3 contains 11 residues. V lost 3 bases, J lost 4 bases, and 4 bases lay in between. The CDR3: CASSFGYEQYF. The CDR3 region has the DNA TGTGCCAGCAGTTTCGGGTACGAGCAGTACTTC.

The V and J genes are TRBV19 and TRBJ1-4; D is perhaps TRBD1 (6 bases). Trimming removed 6 bases at V and 5 bases at J, with 13 bases between. This CDR3 is 14 amino acids long. From germline, CDR1 is LNHDA and CDR2 SQIVND (reference sequence). The CDR3 bases are TGTGCCAGTAGAGGGGGACGGCTAAATGAAAAACTGTTTTTT. Its translation is CASRGGRLNEKLFF.

The gene calls are TRBV19 and TRBJ1-1; D is perhaps TRBD1 (5 bases). Trimming took 0 bases from V and 5 from J, leaving 16 bases between them. The CDR3 covers 16 residues. Germline lookup yields CDR1 LNHDA and CDR2 SQIVND (reference sequence). CDR3 in DNA: TGTGCCAGTAGTATAGATCAAGGTAGGGGAGGTACTGAAGCTTTCTTT. Protein product: CASSIDQGRGGTEAFF.

The CDR3 sequence: CASVHPSREYYGYTF. DNA of the CDR3: TGTGCCAGCGTCCACCCCTCCAGGGAATACTATGGCTACACCTTC. The chain carries TRBV2 and TRBJ1-2, with a possible D match to TRBD1 (5 bases). V was clipped by 8 bases and J by 3 bases, with 19 bases between them. In germline, CDR1 is SNHLY, CDR2 FYNNEI. The CDR3 consists of 15 residues.

This clone occurred once. V is TRBV30 and J is TRBJ1-3; TRBD1 is a possible D gene (6 bases). From germline, CDR1 is GTSNPN and CDR2 SVGIG (reference sequence). This CDR3 is built from 14 residues. Deletions cut 4 bases from V and 2 bases from J, with 12 bases between. The DNA for the CDR3 is TGTGCCTGGACCTTGGGGGCAACTGGAAACACCATATATTTT. This sequence encodes CAWTLGATGNTIYF.

With respect to this clone: The same CDR3 also results from other DNA sequences found in this sample. V gene TRBV18 combines with J gene TRBJ1-3, with TRBD1 matching 8 bases. The CDR3 runs to 14 residues. The ends lost 3 bases at V and 2 bases at J; junction bases unmatched: 0. Germline V lookup: CDR1 KGHSH, CDR2 LQKENI. The CDR3 loop is CASSPDRAGNTIYF. The CDR3, as DNA: TGTGCCAGCTCACCGGACAGGGCTGGAAACACCATATATTTT.

This clone was recorded a few times. V gene TRBV2 combines with J gene TRBJ1-6; 8 positions match TRBD1. CDR1 SNHLY and CDR2 FYNNEI come from the germline V gene. The V gene end was trimmed by 6 bases and the J gene end by 10 bases; junction bases not matched to a gene: 2. This CDR3 is built from 12 residues. DNA for the CDR3: TGTGCCAGCAGGGACAGGGCCTCACCCCTCCACTTT. Encoded protein: CASRDRASPLHF.

J is TRBJ1-1 and V is TRBV5-8, with D perhaps TRBD1 (6 bases). Germline V CDR1 and CDR2: SGHTS, YDEGEE. This CDR3 is 13 amino acids long. Deletions cut 4 bases from V and 8 bases from J, with 15 bases between. DNA of the CDR3: TGTGCCAGCAGCGGGGGCGTCCGTGAGGAAGCTTTCTTT. Protein: CASSGGVREEAFF.

Only a few counts were recorded for this clone. V is TRBV6-5 and J is TRBJ1-5, with a weak D call TRBD1 (6 bases). The CDR3 extends over 15 amino acids. Trimming removed 6 bases from V and 1 base from J, with 13 bases in between. CDR1 MNHEY and CDR2 SVGAGI come from the germline V gene. The CDR3: CASRTGPGSNQPQHF. CDR3 in DNA: TGTGCCAGCAGGACAGGCCCTGGGAGCAATCAGCCCCAGCATTTT.

This sequence joins TRBV3-1 (or the pseudogene TRBV3-2) and TRBJ2-6; D perhaps matches TRBD1 (6 bases). V was pared by 4 bases and J by 4 bases, with 8 bases between. Per germline, CDR1 LGHDT and CDR2 YNNKEL (reference sequence). The CDR3 length is 14 residues. The CDR3: CASSPGAGANVLTF. The CDR3 region has the DNA TGTGCCAGCAGCCCAGGGGCCGGGGCCAACGTCCTGACTTTC.